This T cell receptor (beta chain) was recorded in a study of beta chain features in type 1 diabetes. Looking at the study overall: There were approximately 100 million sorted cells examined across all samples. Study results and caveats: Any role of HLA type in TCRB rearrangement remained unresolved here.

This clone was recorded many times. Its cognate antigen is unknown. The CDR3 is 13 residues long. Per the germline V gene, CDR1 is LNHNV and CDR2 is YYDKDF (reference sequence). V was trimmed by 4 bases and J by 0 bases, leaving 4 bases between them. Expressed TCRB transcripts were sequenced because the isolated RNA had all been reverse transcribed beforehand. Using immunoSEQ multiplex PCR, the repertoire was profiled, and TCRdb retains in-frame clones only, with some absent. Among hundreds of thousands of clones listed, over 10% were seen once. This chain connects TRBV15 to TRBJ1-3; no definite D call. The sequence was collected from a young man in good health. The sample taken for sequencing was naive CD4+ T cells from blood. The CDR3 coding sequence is TGTGCCACCAGCATCAGCTCTGGAAACACCATATATTTT. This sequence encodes CATSISSGNTIYF.